This T cell receptor (beta chain) was sequenced for a study of cytomegalovirus exposure and HLA in healthy donors. Study-wide points: Rarity marked most TCR sequences, yet some public TCRs occurred in many donors. Clonal expansion was found to be greater in HLA-associated TCR beta chains than in equally common others in a later analysis. Sequencing likely caused a cluster of highly shared sequence variants.

In its sample, this clone was seen a few times. Its specificity is not known. One end of the junction fails to match germline, which may point to a read error. Germline V gene data show CDR1 as SGHNT and CDR2 as YYREEE (reference sequence). The length of the CDR3 is 18 residues. This cohort consisted of healthy bone marrow donors. The PCR contained 60 Vbeta and 13 Jbeta primers. Data came from immunoSEQ multiplex PCR; TCRdb stores just in-frame clones and leaves some out. The sample records 85,000 to 130,000 clones, around 80% being singletons. Sequencing used PBMCs. The clonotype was recovered from a woman aged 50 to 60 in good health and CMV-seropositive. The chain couples TRBV5-4 to TRBJ2-2; 15 bases match TRBD2. The CDR3 DNA sequence: TGCGCCAGCAGCCAAGGACTAGCGGGGGGGCCGGGCACCGGGGAGCTGTTTTTT. Its protein is CASSQGLAGGPGTGELFF.